The source of this T cell receptor (beta chain) is a study of T cell responses to AZD1222 COVID-19 vaccine. With 3 bases clipped from V and 7 bases from J, the junction kept 6 bases outside the gene matches. Germline V gives CDR1 KGHSH, CDR2 LQKENI. The CDR3 sequence is 15 residues long. TCRdb's table, derived via immunoSEQ multiplex PCR, lists solely in-frame clones and lacks some. The sample includes about 99,000 clones, more than 75% of them seen just once. This clone was counted a single time. Its specificity is unknown. Study findings and constraints: At baseline, just five to seven AZD1222 recipients tested seropositive. Donor demographics were predominantly white British with a female majority; clonal diversity may be underestimated.

Sample: peripheral blood, taken 28 days after the second dose of the MenACWY control vaccine. The sequence was collected from an adult who received the MenACWY meningococcal vaccine as a control. This chain joins TRBV18 and TRBJ1-2, with 12 bases fitting TRBD1. The CDR3 is CASSPTGTGGSGYTF. The CDR3 bases are TGTGCCAGCTCACCTACCGGGACAGGGGGCTCTGGCTACACCTTC.